Listed below are T cell receptor beta chains from one sample, sequenced in a study of human T cells and chemical hapten exposure. TCRdb reprocessed the RACE reads via MiXCR and lists one record per CDR3 protein. The repertoire holds tens of thousands of distinct CDR3 sequences, with over 4.5% as singletons. The sequences come from whole blood, collected in connection with sensitization to the hapten diphenylcyclopropenone (DPC). Receptors were obtained from a man aged 25 to 40 with alopecia areata. Some clones in this sample may be carry-over from other donors' samples. CDR3s include the opening cysteine and the closing phenylalanine or tryptophan. The D gene is left open where the match is weak. The size of a clone is reported for some rows only, either as once, few or many, or as a class for expanded clones.

CDR3aa: CASSSLVGGTEAFF
CDR3nt: TGTGCCAGCAGTTCTCTAGTGGGGGGAACTGAAGCTTTCTTT
v_gene: TRBV7-8
d_gene: NA
abundance: many
j_gene: TRBJ1-1

CDR3aa: CASSANLRTSGGLYNEQFF
CDR3nt: TGTGCCAGCAGCGCGAATCTACGGACTAGCGGGGGGCTATACAATGAGCAGTTCTTC
v_gene: TRBV2
d_gene: TRBD2
abundance: many
j_gene: TRBJ2-1

CDR3aa: CASSRSAQAGGGYGYTF
CDR3nt: TGTGCCAGTAGTAGGTCAGCGCAGGCAGGGGGCGGCTATGGCTACACCTTC
v_gene: TRBV19
d_gene: TRBD1
abundance: many
j_gene: TRBJ1-2

CDR3aa: CASSLGLAGGYGETQYF
CDR3nt: TGTGCCAGCAGCTTGGGACTAGCGGGAGGGTATGGAGAGACCCAGTACTTC
v_gene: TRBV11-3
d_gene: TRBD2
abundance: few
j_gene: TRBJ2-5

CDR3aa: CASSYGGLETQYF
CDR3nt: TGTGCCAGCAGTTACGGGGGTTTGGAGACCCAGTACTTC
v_gene: TRBV6-2/TRBV6-3
d_gene: NA
abundance: few
j_gene: TRBJ2-5

CDR3aa: CSVEGTDSTDTQYF
CDR3nt: TGCAGCGTTGAAGGGACCGACAGCACAGATACGCAGTATTTT
v_gene: TRBV29-1
d_gene: NA
abundance: many
j_gene: TRBJ2-3

CDR3aa: CASRNQANTEAFF
CDR3nt: TGTGCCAGCAGAAATCAGGCGAATACTGAAGCTTTCTTT
v_gene: TRBV7-2
d_gene: NA
abundance: many
j_gene: TRBJ1-1

CDR3aa: CASSLGGANVLTF
CDR3nt: TGTGCCAGCAGTTTGGGTGGGGCCAACGTCCTGACTTTC
v_gene: TRBV12-3/TRBV12-4
d_gene: NA
abundance: many
j_gene: TRBJ2-6

CDR3aa: CSATRGPSGANVLTF
CDR3nt: TGCAGTGCGACCCGAGGTCCGTCTGGGGCCAACGTCCTGACTTTC
v_gene: TRBV20-1
d_gene: NA
abundance: many
j_gene: TRBJ2-6

CDR3aa: CASSELPSGGHNEQFF
CDR3nt: TGTGCCAGCAGTGAACTTCCCAGCGGGGGTCATAATGAGCAGTTCTTC
v_gene: TRBV2
d_gene: TRBD2
abundance: many
j_gene: TRBJ2-1

CDR3aa: CASSLHGQGFGEQYF
CDR3nt: TGTGCCAGCAGCCTTCACGGACAGGGGTTTGGCGAGCAGTACTTC
v_gene: TRBV7-9
d_gene: TRBD1
abundance: many
j_gene: TRBJ2-7

CDR3aa: CASSHNLPDNSGNTIYF
CDR3nt: TGTGCCAGCAGCCACAATCTTCCGGACAACTCTGGAAACACCATATATTTT
v_gene: TRBV4-2
d_gene: NA
abundance: many
j_gene: TRBJ1-3

CDR3aa: CASSQDTRPGGSNTEAFF
CDR3nt: TGCGCCAGCAGCCAAGATACAAGGCCAGGGGGTTCGAACACTGAAGCTTTCTTT
v_gene: TRBV4-1
d_gene: TRBD1
abundance: few
j_gene: TRBJ1-1

CDR3aa: CASLAGGVYNEQFF
CDR3nt: TGTGCCAGCCTAGCGGGGGGGGTGTACAATGAGCAGTTCTTC
v_gene: TRBV12-3/TRBV12-4
d_gene: TRBD2
abundance: many
j_gene: TRBJ2-1

CDR3aa: CARSKTGVTEAFF
CDR3nt: TGTGCCAGAAGCAAGACCGGGGTGACTGAAGCTTTCTTT
v_gene: TRBV5-3
d_gene: NA
abundance: once
j_gene: TRBJ1-1

CDR3aa: CAWSSPGQGTNYGYTF
CDR3nt: TGTGCCTGGAGCTCCCCGGGACAGGGGACTAACTATGGCTACACCTTC
v_gene: TRBV30
d_gene: TRBD1
abundance: many
j_gene: TRBJ1-2

CDR3aa: CASRPSYGYDPYEQYF
CDR3nt: TGTGCCAGCAGACCCAGCTATGGTTATGACCCCTACGAGCAGTACTTC
v_gene: TRBV13
d_gene: NA
abundance: many
j_gene: TRBJ2-7

CDR3aa: CASSSQTSGRFYNEQFF
CDR3nt: TGTGCCAGCAGCTCCCAGACTAGCGGGAGATTCTACAATGAGCAGTTCTTC
v_gene: TRBV7-8
d_gene: TRBD2
abundance: many
j_gene: TRBJ2-1

CDR3aa: CASRTASSYNSPLHF
CDR3nt: TGCGCCAGCAGGACAGCAAGCTCCTATAATTCACCCCTCCACTTT
v_gene: TRBV10-2
d_gene: NA
abundance: many
j_gene: TRBJ1-6

CDR3aa: CASSPPGGPKSYGYTF
CDR3nt: TGTGCCAGCAGTCCTCCGGGAGGGCCAAAATCCTATGGCTACACCTTC
v_gene: TRBV27
d_gene: NA
abundance: few
j_gene: TRBJ1-2

CDR3aa: CSAPDGTDTQYF
CDR3nt: TGCAGTGCACCGGACGGAACCGATACGCAGTATTTT
v_gene: TRBV20-1
d_gene: NA
abundance: NA
j_gene: TRBJ2-3

CDR3aa: CSASSPAGGQVNEQFF
CDR3nt: TGCAGTGCATCGAGTCCGGCGGGAGGGCAGGTCAATGAGCAGTTCTTC
v_gene: TRBV20-1
d_gene: TRBD2
abundance: many
j_gene: TRBJ2-1

CDR3aa: CASSQVDFSTNEKLFF
CDR3nt: TGCGCCAGCAGCCAAGTCGACTTCTCAACTAATGAAAAACTGTTTTTT
v_gene: TRBV4-1
d_gene: NA
abundance: few
j_gene: TRBJ1-4

CDR3aa: CSVFAKNEQFF
CDR3nt: TGCAGCGTCTTCGCGAAGAATGAGCAGTTCTTC
v_gene: TRBV29-1
d_gene: NA
abundance: many
j_gene: TRBJ2-1

CDR3aa: CSVDVGTGGYGYTF
CDR3nt: TGCAGCGTTGACGTAGGGACAGGGGGCTATGGCTACACCTTC
v_gene: TRBV29-1
d_gene: TRBD1
abundance: many
j_gene: TRBJ1-2

CDR3aa: CASSLELAANHNEQFF
CDR3nt: TGTGCCAGCAGCTTAGAACTAGCGGCTAACCACAATGAGCAGTTCTTC
v_gene: TRBV7-6
d_gene: TRBD2
abundance: many
j_gene: TRBJ2-1

CDR3aa: CAWSGPANSPLHF
CDR3nt: TGTGCCTGGAGTGGGCCTGCGAATTCACCCCTCCACTTT
v_gene: TRBV30
d_gene: NA
abundance: many
j_gene: TRBJ1-6

CDR3aa: CASSSVPGVLGNTIYF
CDR3nt: TGTGCCAGCAGTTCAGTCCCAGGGGTGCTGGGAAACACCATATATTTT
v_gene: TRBV12-3/TRBV12-4
d_gene: NA
abundance: many
j_gene: TRBJ1-3

CDR3aa: CASRPTRALIYSGNTIYF
CDR3nt: TGTGCCAGCAGGCCGACCCGGGCCCTTATTTATTCTGGAAACACCATATATTTT
v_gene: TRBV6-5
d_gene: NA
abundance: medium-sized
j_gene: TRBJ1-3

CDR3aa: CASRSYGTGGELFF
CDR3nt: TGTGCCAGCAGATCATACGGGACGGGCGGGGAGCTGTTTTTT
v_gene: TRBV6-5
d_gene: NA
abundance: few
j_gene: TRBJ2-2

CDR3aa: CASSPKTGFEASQPQHF
CDR3nt: TGTGCCAGCAGCCCAAAGACAGGATTCGAAGCCAGTCAGCCCCAGCATTTT
v_gene: TRBV7-8
d_gene: NA
abundance: many
j_gene: TRBJ1-5

CDR3aa: CASSLSRGRGVRDYGYTF
CDR3nt: TGTGCCAGTAGCCTGTCCCGGGGCAGGGGGGTGCGGGACTATGGCTACACCTTC
v_gene: TRBV19
d_gene: TRBD1
abundance: many
j_gene: TRBJ1-2

CDR3aa: CASSGGTVTTNEKLFF
CDR3nt: TGTGCCAGCAGCGGGGGGACCGTTACAACTAATGAAAAACTGTTTTTT
v_gene: TRBV7-9
d_gene: NA
abundance: few
j_gene: TRBJ1-4

CDR3aa: CASSPRDTTDTQYF
CDR3nt: TGTGCCAGCTCACCCCGAGACACCACAGATACGCAGTATTTT
v_gene: TRBV18
d_gene: NA
abundance: many
j_gene: TRBJ2-3

CDR3aa: CASSRWTGPLSGANVLTF
CDR3nt: TGTGCCAGCAGCCGCTGGACAGGCCCCCTCTCTGGGGCCAACGTCCTGACTTTC
v_gene: TRBV27
d_gene: TRBD1
abundance: many
j_gene: TRBJ2-6

CDR3aa: CASSAADSSPLHF
CDR3nt: TGTGCCAGCAGTGCTGCGGACAGTTCACCCCTCCACTTT
v_gene: TRBV5-5
d_gene: NA
abundance: many
j_gene: TRBJ1-6

CDR3aa: CASSYQAGTVAGETQYF
CDR3nt: TGTGCCAGCAGTTATCAGGCCGGGACAGTAGCTGGGGAGACCCAGTACTTC
v_gene: TRBV6-5
d_gene: TRBD1
abundance: many
j_gene: TRBJ2-5

CDR3aa: CASSQGTGQQHEAIF
CDR3nt: TGCGCCAGCAGCCAAGGGACAGGGCAGCAACATGAAGCTATCTTT
v_gene: TRBV4-3
d_gene: TRBD1
abundance: NA
j_gene: TRBJ1-1

CDR3aa: CSAEEAETQYF
CDR3nt: TGCAGCGCGGAGGAAGCGGAGACCCAGTACTTC
v_gene: TRBV29-1
d_gene: NA
abundance: many
j_gene: TRBJ2-5

CDR3aa: CASSLTNYGYTF
CDR3nt: TGTGCCAGCAGCTTGACTAACTATGGCTACACCTTC
v_gene: TRBV7-2
d_gene: NA
abundance: many
j_gene: TRBJ1-2

CDR3aa: CASSRRGQQDEQYF
CDR3nt: TGTGCCAGCTCCCGACGGGGGCAACAAGACGAGCAGTACTTC
v_gene: TRBV18
d_gene: NA
abundance: NA
j_gene: TRBJ2-7

CDR3aa: CASSGTGLETQYF
CDR3nt: TGTGCCAGCAGCGGAACAGGGTTAGAGACCCAGTACTTC
v_gene: TRBV7-3
d_gene: NA
abundance: many
j_gene: TRBJ2-5

CDR3aa: CASSQDRQGHADTQYF
CDR3nt: TGCGCCAGCAGCCAAGACCGGCAGGGGCATGCAGATACGCAGTATTTT
v_gene: TRBV4-3
d_gene: NA
abundance: many
j_gene: TRBJ2-3

CDR3aa: CASGPGVGNEQFF
CDR3nt: TGTGCTAGTGGTCCAGGGGTGGGGAATGAGCAGTTCTTC
v_gene: TRBV12-5
d_gene: NA
abundance: many
j_gene: TRBJ2-1

CDR3aa: CASRFDRGDTGELFF
CDR3nt: TGCGCCAGCAGGTTCGACAGGGGGGACACCGGGGAGCTGTTTTTT
v_gene: TRBV4-3
d_gene: TRBD1
abundance: many
j_gene: TRBJ2-2